Each of the 19 T cell receptor beta chains below was sequenced from the same sample in a study of tissue T cells after allogeneic stem cell transplantation. Data came from immunoSEQ multiplex PCR; TCRdb stores just in-frame clones and leaves some out. The sample lists some 2,000 clones; 60% to 75% were seen once. Material: gut tissue. These TCRs come from a female BALB/c mouse in good health. MHC haplotype: H2-d.

Turning to this clone: Mouse gene names apply. The read falls 1 residue short of the CDR3 end, and the missing part is taken from the germline J gene. The chain couples TRBV1 to TRBJ2-1; TRBD2 matches 8 bases. V shed 7 bases and J 4 bases; nucleotides not matched to a gene: 6. Germline V gives CDR1 NSQYPW, CDR2 LRSPGD (reference sequence). The CDR3 is made up of 14 amino acids. The CDR3 sequence: CTCTHGGDYAEQFF. The CDR3 DNA, read in part, is TGCACCTGCACCCATGGGGGGGATTATGCTGAGCAGTTC.

About this clone: The germline and genes are mouse ones. The read finishes 1 residue shy of the CDR3 end, and the germline J gene is used to complete it. The rearrangement uses TRBV4 and TRBJ1-1, with TRBD1 identical over 8 bases. CDR3 length: 14 amino acids. V was clipped by 4 bases and J by 1 base; unmatched bases: 2. CDR1 is LGHDT, CDR2 YNNKQL, per germline (reference sequence). Partial CDR3 DNA: TGTGCCAGCAGCTTGACAGGGGCGAACACAGAAGTCTTC. Its translation: CASSLTGANTEVF. The whole CDR3 is CASSLTGANTEVFF.

For this clone: Genes here carry mouse names. Read coverage stops 1 residue before the CDR3 terminus; the germline J gene supplies the remainder. The chain has TRBV1 and TRBJ2-1; 8 nucleotides agree with TRBD2. Per germline, CDR1 NSQYPW and CDR2 LRSPGD (reference sequence). The CDR3 is 15 residues long. The J segment lost 4 bases and the V segment lost 3 bases, leaving 5 bases of the junction unmatched. CDR3 DNA, as far as it was read: TGCACCTGCAGTGCGGGGGGGCGCGGGTATGCTGAGCAGTTC. Protein product: CTCSAGGRGYAEQF. The full CDR3 protein reads CTCSAGGRGYAEQFF.

Concerning this clone: The gene names given are mouse names. The read terminates 1 residue before the CDR3 end, so the remaining end is supplied by the germline J gene. The chain combines TRBV2 with TRBJ2-4; possible D gene TRBD1, 5 bases. Germline-derived CDR1 and CDR2 are LGHNA and YSYQKL. The V and J ends lost 0 bases and 7 bases respectively, with 14 bases between them. The CDR3 is made up of 15 amino acids. The sequenced CDR3 bases are TGTGCCAGCAGCCAAGATTCCAGGGTGAGAGACACCTTGTAC. This gives the protein CASSQDSRVRDTLY. The entire CDR3 reads CASSQDSRVRDTLYF.

About this clone itself: Mouse names are used for the genes. The CDR3 end is not reached by the read, which stops 1 residue before it; the germline J gene fills it in. This chain connects TRBV13-3 to TRBJ1-2; 7 bases agree with TRBD1. This CDR3 has 14 amino acids. Trimming took 4 bases from V and 0 from J; bases not matched to a gene: 3. Germline-derived CDR1 and CDR2 are NNHDY and SYVADS. The CDR3 reads CASSSGTANSDYTF. The CDR3 DNA, read in part, is TGTGCCAGCAGTTCCGGGACAGCAAACTCCGACTACACC.

As regards this clone: The gene symbols are mouse symbols. The part of the CDR3 DNA that was read is TGTGGTGCTGGGACAGGGATTGAACAGTAC. This encodes CGAGTGIEQY. The full CDR3 protein reads CGAGTGIEQYF. The rearrangement joins TRBV20 to TRBJ2-7, with 9 bases that match TRBD1. The CDR3 end lies 1 residue beyond the end of the read and is filled in from the germline J gene. CDR3 size: 11 residues. Trimming took 5 bases from V and 6 from J; bases not matched to a gene: 2. CDR1 GFQATS and CDR2 STVNSAI come from the germline V gene.

Details on this clone: Gene names and germline refer to mouse. The missing CDR3 end, 1 residue past where the read stops, is filled in from the germline J gene. The V call is TRBV19, the J call TRBJ2-2; no clear D gene. Germline V gives CDR1 FNHDT, CDR2 SITEND (reference sequence). V gave up 2 bases and J gave up 1 base, with 6 bases separating them. CDR3 size: 14 residues. The DNA read from the CDR3 is TGTGCCAGCAGTATCGCACAAAACACCGGGCAGCTCTAC. Translating it yields CASSIAQNTGQLY. In full, the CDR3 is CASSIAQNTGQLYF.

This clone occurred once. Gene names denote mouse genes. The read falls 1 residue short of the CDR3 end, and the missing part is taken from the germline J gene. The rearrangement joins TRBV31 to TRBJ2-5; 9 bases agree with TRBD2. This CDR3 spans 16 amino acids. With 0 bases clipped from V and 0 bases from J, the junction kept 4 bases outside the gene matches. Germline V gives CDR1 GKSSPN, CDR2 SITVG. CDR3 residues: CAWSLGWGGNQDTQYF. Partial CDR3 DNA: TGTGCCTGGAGTCTGGGCTGGGGGGGGAACCAAGACACCCAGTAC.

This clone is deemed large. The germline and genes are mouse ones. The CDR3 end falls 1 residue outside the read, so it is completed with the germline J gene. The genes are TRBV13-2 and TRBJ2-7, with 14 bases identical to TRBD2. V lost 3 bases to trimming and J lost 8 bases; unmatched junction nucleotides: 7. The CDR3 loop spans 15 amino acids. CDR1 is NNHNN and CDR2 is SYGAGS in the germline V gene (reference sequence). The CDR3: CASGGRDWGGTKQYF. The part of the CDR3 DNA that was read is TGTGCCAGCGGTGGTCGGGACTGGGGGGGCACTAAACAGTAC.

With regard to this clone: The genes and germline here are from mouse. The read terminates 1 residue before the CDR3 end, so the remaining end is supplied by the germline J gene. The chain uses TRBV13-3 and TRBJ1-6; 12 positions agree with TRBD1. TRBJ1-6 is an open reading frame whose function is uncertain. The ends lost 5 bases at V and 2 bases at J; junction bases unmatched: 5. CDR3 length: 17 amino acids. The germline gives CDR1 NNHDY, CDR2 SYVADS. The sequenced CDR3 bases are TGTGCCAGCAGGGCCGGGACAGGGGGCGCCTATAATTCGCCCCTCTAC. This sequence encodes CASRAGTGGAYNSPLY. The complete CDR3 reads CASRAGTGGAYNSPLYF.

Turning to this clone: Genes and germline come from the mouse. The read comes to an end 1 residue before the CDR3 does, leaving the germline J gene to fill in the end. The V gene is TRBV1, the J gene TRBJ2-5; maybe TRBD1 (5 bases). The CDR3 has 15 residues. Between the trimmed V and J ends, which lost 1 base and 0 bases, there was a span of 8 bases. Germline loops: CDR1 NSQYPW, CDR2 LRSPGD (reference sequence). The DNA read from the CDR3 is TGCACCTGCAGTGCAGGGAGGGGTAACCAAGACACCCAGTAC. Translated: CTCSAGRGNQDTQY. The entire CDR3 sequence reads CTCSAGRGNQDTQYF.

The count of this clone is one. Gene labels here are mouse ones. The read falls 1 residue short of the CDR3 end, and the missing part is taken from the germline J gene. The chain joins TRBV19 to TRBJ2-7, with 9 bases that match TRBD2. This CDR3 contains 14 residues. CDR1 is FNHDT, CDR2 SITEND, per germline (reference sequence). J gave up 5 bases and V 5 bases, and 8 bases lay outside the gene matches. The CDR3 loop is CASSPPRLGDEQYF. The part of the CDR3 DNA that was read is TGTGCCAGCAGCCCCCCTCGACTGGGGGATGAACAGTAC.

A word on this clone: Its ends do not fully match the called genes, so a read error is possible. Genes here carry mouse names. Coverage ceases 1 residue before the CDR3 finishes, and the germline J gene fills in the end. The J gene is TRBJ2-1, the V gene TRBV5; the match to TRBD2 covers 8 bases. This CDR3 comprises 15 residues. Germline lookup yields CDR1 LGHNA and CDR2 YNLKQL (reference sequence). The sequenced part of the CDR3 DNA is TGTGCCAGCGGCCAAGATAGGGGGGGGCCTGCTGAGCAGTTC. Residues: CASGQDRGGPAEQF. Given in full, the CDR3 is CASGQDRGGPAEQFF.

This clone has a handful of counts. Mouse gene names and germline throughout. This CDR3 reads CAWRQDNSGNTLYF. CDR3 DNA, as far as it was read: TGTGCCTGGAGACAAGACAATTCTGGAAATACGCTCTAT. This chain connects TRBV31 to TRBJ1-3; unclear D gene. The CDR3 end is not reached by the read, which stops 1 residue before it; the germline J gene fills it in. V lost 3 bases to trimming and J lost 0 bases, with 9 bases between them. Germline V gene data show CDR1 as GKSSPN and CDR2 as SITVG. CDR3 length equals 14 residues.

The sample holds a few counts of this clone. Gene and germline names: mouse. The read stops 1 residue short of the end of the CDR3; the missing end is completed from the germline J gene. This chain joins TRBV1 and TRBJ1-3, with TRBD1 matching over 9 bases. Germline trimming cut 4 bases from V and 2 bases from J; bases unmatched to any gene: 3. The V gene's germline CDR1 is NSQYPW and CDR2 LRSPGD (reference sequence). The CDR3 loop spans 15 amino acids. CDR3: CTCSEGQGAGNTLYF. CDR3 DNA (partial): TGCACCTGCAGTGAGGGACAGGGAGCTGGAAATACGCTCTAT.

Concerning this clone itself: The gene names here belong to mouse. Sequencing ends 1 residue short of the CDR3 end; the germline J gene provides the rest. This chain connects TRBV2 to TRBJ1-1; TRBD1 is a possible D gene (6 bases). The germline V gene encodes CDR1 LGHNA and CDR2 YSYQKL. Trimming took 1 base from V and 4 from J, leaving 7 bases between them. The CDR3 extends over 13 amino acids. The CDR3 loop reads CASSQGTVTEVFF. Incomplete CDR3 DNA: TGTGCCAGCAGCCAAGGGACAGTCACAGAAGTCTTC.

Remarks on this clone: Gene names follow the mouse nomenclature. The read ends 1 residue shy of where the CDR3 ends; the end is completed using the germline J gene. The V gene is TRBV5, the J gene TRBJ2-2; tentative D call: TRBD1 (6 bases). The CDR3 runs 16 residues. The germline V and J ends were trimmed by 0 bases and 4 bases, with 12 bases remaining between them. Germline CDR1 is LGHNA and CDR2 is YNLKQL (reference sequence). CDR3 region: CASSQDYREGTGQLYF. CDR3 bases read: TGTGCCAGCAGCCAAGATTACAGGGAGGGCACCGGGCAGCTCTAC.

This clone was seen just once. Mouse gene names apply. Here the CDR3 reads CASSQQGGDQDTQYF. The CDR3 bases that were read are TGTGCCAGCAGCCAACAGGGGGGGGACCAAGACACCCAGTAC. V and J are TRBV5 and TRBJ2-5; D tentatively reads TRBD1 or TRBD2 (7 bases each). The read terminates 1 residue ahead of where the CDR3 ends, so the germline J gene completes it. In germline, CDR1 is LGHNA, CDR2 YNLKQL (reference sequence). Deletions cut 2 bases from V and 1 base from J, with 10 bases between. This CDR3 region has 15 residues.

As regards this clone: Genes here carry mouse names. Read coverage stops 1 residue before the CDR3 terminus; the germline J gene supplies the remainder. The V gene is TRBV2, the J gene TRBJ1-5; the match to TRBD1 covers 10 bases. Germline trimming cut 4 bases from V and 3 bases from J; bases unmatched to any gene: 3. The length of the CDR3 is 15 residues. The germline V gene encodes CDR1 LGHNA and CDR2 YSYQKL. The chain's CDR3 is CASSRGQGVNQAPLF. The CDR3 DNA, read in part, is TGTGCCAGCAGCCGAGGACAGGGGGTCAACCAGGCTCCGCTT.